This T cell receptor (beta chain) was found in a study of blood T cells in healthy people across ages. This clonotype came up many times. It was with a sample-barcoded 5' primer and a J-beta primer mix that a second PCR of roughly 7 to 12 cycles was run. MiXCR, run by TCRdb on the 5' RACE reads, gives a single entry per CDR3 protein. Of under 750,000 distinct CDR3 sequences in the sample, under 55% were seen once. With 5 bases clipped from V and 5 bases from J, the junction kept 8 bases outside the gene matches. The CDR3 sequence is 15 residues long. Germline V CDR1 and CDR2: MNHEY, SVGAGI. The rearrangement links TRBV6-5 to TRBJ1-5; 8 positions agree with TRBD1. The source is an elderly man in good health. The sequenced material came from blood. This chain's CDR3 is CASSRGQGVYQPQHF. As DNA, the CDR3 is TGTGCCAGCAGTCGCGGACAGGGAGTTTATCAGCCCCAGCATTTT.